What follows is one T cell receptor (beta chain) and its context. The data were taken from a study of T cells expressing NK-cell markers. TCRdb reprocessed the 5' RACE reads, keeping one entry per CDR3 protein, no DNA. The sample totals 250,000 to 300,000 distinct CDR3 sequences; its top ten clones hold 4% to 5%. Germline lookup yields CDR1 SGHRS and CDR2 YFSETQ. The CDR3 runs 15 residues. Sequencing was carried out using blood T cells: a sorted CD56 or NKG2C T cell subset, CD4+ or CD8+ T cells, or bulk PBMC T cells (not recorded which). V usage is TRBV5-1 and J usage is TRBJ2-2. The receptor comes from a woman aged 18-70 years in good health. The chain's CDR3 is CASSPAALDTGELFF.